Each of the 5 T cell receptor beta chains below was sequenced from the same sample in a study of human T cells and chemical hapten exposure. TCRdb used MiXCR to reprocess the 5' RACE reads, holding one entry per CDR3 protein. The repertoire holds approximately 110,000 distinct CDR3 sequences, with approximately 20% as singletons. Unfractionated whole blood yielded the extracted total RNA. These receptor sequences come from a human donor in good health.

This clonotype was observed a few times. The chain uses TRBV14 and TRBJ1-2; 7 nucleotides match TRBD1. Germline-derived CDR1 and CDR2 are SGHDN and FVKESK. The CDR3 length is 16 residues. The J segment lost 3 bases and the V segment lost 1 base, leaving 8 bases of the junction unmatched. DNA for the CDR3: TGTGCCAGCAGCCAAGCACGAAAGGGGGCTCACTATGGCTACACCTTC. This gives the protein CASSQARKGAHYGYTF.

The J gene is TRBJ2-4, the V gene TRBV30, with D possibly being TRBD1 or TRBD2 (6 bases each). The CDR3 is 14 amino acids. V was shortened by 0 bases and J by 6 bases, with 12 bases between the two germline ends. Per germline, CDR1 GTSNPN and CDR2 SVGIG (reference sequence). CDR3 nucleotides: TGTGCCTGGAGTGTTGGGGGGCCTGGAAACATTCAGTACTTC. Its protein product is CAWSVGGPGNIQYF.

This clonotype was found a few times. This chain links TRBV7-3 with TRBJ2-7; 8 bases align to TRBD1. V dropped 5 bases and J dropped 5; count of bases not matched to a gene: 8. The CDR3 extends over 14 amino acids. In germline, CDR1 is SGHTA, CDR2 FQGTGA. This CDR3 reads CASSPGQVPHEQYF. CDR3 coding DNA: TGTGCCAGCAGCCCGGGACAGGTCCCCCACGAGCAGTACTTC.

This clonotype has more than one count but fewer than ten. This chain joins TRBV5-1 and TRBJ2-7, with TRBD2 matching over 8 bases. The CDR3 covers 15 residues. J lost 0 bases, V lost 0 bases, and 2 bases had no gene match. From germline, CDR1 is SGHRS and CDR2 YFSETQ. The CDR3 region has the DNA TGCGCCAGCAGCTTGGGACTAGCGCTCTCCTACGAGCAGTACTTC. This codes for CASSLGLALSYEQYF.

This clonotype has more than one count but fewer than ten. This chain links TRBV10-3 with TRBJ2-6; a possible D gene is TRBD1 (6 bases). The germline CDR1 and CDR2 sequences are ENHRY and SYGVKD. V dropped 6 bases and J dropped 5 bases, with 8 bases sitting between them. The CDR3 is 13 amino acids. Here the CDR3 DNA reads TGTGCCATCAGGGGGGACAGGGCCAACGTCCTGACTTTC. Its protein product is CAIRGDRANVLTF.